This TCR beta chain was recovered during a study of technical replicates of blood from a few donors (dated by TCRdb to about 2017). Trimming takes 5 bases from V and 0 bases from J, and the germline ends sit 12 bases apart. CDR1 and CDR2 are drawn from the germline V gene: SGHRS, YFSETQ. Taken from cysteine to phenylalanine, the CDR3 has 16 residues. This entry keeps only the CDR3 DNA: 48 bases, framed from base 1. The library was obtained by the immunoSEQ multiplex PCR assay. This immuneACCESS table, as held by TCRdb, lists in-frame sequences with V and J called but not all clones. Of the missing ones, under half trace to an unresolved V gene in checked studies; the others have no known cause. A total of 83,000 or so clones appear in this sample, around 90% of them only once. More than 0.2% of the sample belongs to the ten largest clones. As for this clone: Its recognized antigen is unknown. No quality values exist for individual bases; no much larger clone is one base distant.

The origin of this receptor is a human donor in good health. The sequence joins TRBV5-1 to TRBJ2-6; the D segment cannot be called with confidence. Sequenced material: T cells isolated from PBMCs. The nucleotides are TGCGCCAGCAGAGGCGGTCGCGCCTCTGGGGCCAACGTCCTGACTTTC. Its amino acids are CASRGGRASGANVLTF.